This passage covers 10 T cell receptor beta chains from one sample sequenced in a study of blood T cell repertoires in COVID-19. TCRdb's table, derived via immunoSEQ multiplex PCR, lists solely in-frame clones and lacks some. The table has about 250,000 clones, roughly 84% seen once. Sequencing used peripheral blood. The source of these receptors is a person between 65 and 79 years old with COVID-19, enrolled during active disease.

The V and J genes are TRBV23-1 and TRBJ2-5; D gene uncertain. TRBV23-1 is filed as an ORF, its function uncertain. Trimming shortened V by 4 bases and J by 2 bases, and 20 bases separated the two germline ends. CDR3 length: 17 residues. The CDR3 sequence: CASSPGTGPVIQETQYF. The CDR3, as DNA: TGCGCCAGCAGTCCAGGCACCGGTCCGGTAATTCAAGAGACCCAGTACTTC.

As DNA, the CDR3 is TGTGCCAGCAGCTTCGGGCGGGGCACAGATACGCAGTATTTT. Residues: CASSFGRGTDTQYF. This chain connects TRBV11-3 to TRBJ2-3; D is possibly TRBD2 (5 bases). CDR1 and CDR2 (germline): SGHNT, YENEEA. Trimming cost V 3 bases and J 1 base, with 8 bases left between them. The CDR3 has 14 amino acids.

V is TRBV7-2 and J is TRBJ1-4; D gene uncertain. V gave up 1 base and J gave up 8 bases, with 8 bases separating them. CDR3 length: 13 residues. Germline lookup yields CDR1 SGHTA and CDR2 FQGNSA. The CDR3 DNA reads TGTGCCAGCAGCTTAGGACTTCGGGAAAAACTGTTTTTT. It codes for CASSLGLREKLFF. Supplemented by reference TRBV7-2 and TRBJ1-4, the full variable domain reads GAGVSQSPSNKVTEKGKDVELRCDPISGHTALYWYRQSLGQGLEFLIYFQGNSAPDKSGLPSDRFSAERTGGSVSTLTIQRTQQEDSAVYLCASSLGLREKLFFGSGTQLSVL.

This clone has a single count. The rearrangement joins TRBV19 to TRBJ2-7; maybe TRBD2 (7 bases). This CDR3 is built from 17 residues. CDR1 and CDR2 from the germline V gene are LNHDA and SQIVND (reference sequence). The V end lost 3 bases, the J end lost 3 bases, and 21 bases lay between the germline ends. The chain's CDR3 is CASSISAGAEVHYEQYF. The DNA for the CDR3 is TGTGCCAGTAGTATCTCTGCGGGGGCCGAAGTGCACTACGAGCAGTACTTC.

In DNA, the CDR3 is TGCGCCAGCAGCTTGGGAGGGGGAAGCGCTGGAAACACCATATATTTT. Its protein product is CASSLGGGSAGNTIYF. The chain has TRBV5-1 and TRBJ1-3; D may be TRBD1 (6 bases). CDR3 length equals 16 residues. Trimming pared 0 bases from V and 2 bases from J, leaving 12 bases between. CDR1 is SGHRS and CDR2 is YFSETQ in the germline V gene. Full variable domain (rest looked up from reference TRBV5-1 and TRBJ1-3): KAGVTQTPRYLIKTRGQQVTLSCSPISGHRSVSWYQQTPGQGLQFLFEYFSETQRNKGNFPGRFSGRQFSNSRSEMNVSTLELGDSALYLCASSLGGGSAGNTIYFGEGSWLTVV.

The chain carries TRBV28 and TRBJ2-3, with D tentatively TRBD2 (5 bases). The CDR3 runs to 14 residues. The V gene lost 1 base and the J gene lost 5 bases, with 10 bases spanning the gap. Per the germline V gene, CDR1 is MDHEN and CDR2 is SYDVKM. The CDR3 reads CASSLFEGQDTQYF. As DNA, the CDR3 is TGTGCCAGCAGTTTATTCGAGGGTCAAGATACGCAGTATTTT.

V usage is TRBV7-9 and J usage is TRBJ1-6; D uncertain. CDR3 length: 14 residues. Trimming took 3 bases from V and 10 from J, leaving 13 bases between them. The V gene's germline CDR1 is SEHNR and CDR2 FQNEAQ (reference sequence). In DNA, the CDR3 is TGTGCCAGCAGCTTGGTAGCCCTAAGGTCACCCCTCCACTTT. Amino acids: CASSLVALRSPLHF.

The V and J genes are TRBV9 and TRBJ1-5, with 7 bases identical to TRBD1. Germline loops: CDR1 SGDLS, CDR2 YYNGEE. Germline trimming cut 2 bases from V and 5 bases from J; bases unmatched to any gene: 4. The CDR3 length is 14 residues. The CDR3 region has the DNA TGTGCCAGCAGCGTGGGGACAGCCGATCAGCCCCAGCATTTT. Translation: CASSVGTADQPQHF.

The chain employs TRBV5-1 and TRBJ2-1; TRBD2 matches at 8 bases. CDR1 and CDR2 from the germline V gene are SGHRS and YFSETQ. J gave up 8 bases and V 4 bases, and 11 bases lay outside the gene matches. CDR3 length: 15 residues. Written as DNA, the CDR3 is TGCGCCAGCAGCCATCAGGGACTAGGATCGGATGAGCAGTTCTTC. Protein sequence: CASSHQGLGSDEQFF.

The chain is built from TRBV15 and TRBJ2-1; TRBD2 might be the D (6 bases). This CDR3 contains 15 residues. The V gene's germline CDR1 is LNHNV and CDR2 YYDKDF (reference sequence). Trimming shortened V by 5 bases and J by 2 bases, and 13 bases separated the two germline ends. CDR3 in DNA: TGTGCCACCAGCCCCGGTGGGGGGACCTACAATGAGCAGTTCTTC. Translated: CATSPGGGTYNEQFF.